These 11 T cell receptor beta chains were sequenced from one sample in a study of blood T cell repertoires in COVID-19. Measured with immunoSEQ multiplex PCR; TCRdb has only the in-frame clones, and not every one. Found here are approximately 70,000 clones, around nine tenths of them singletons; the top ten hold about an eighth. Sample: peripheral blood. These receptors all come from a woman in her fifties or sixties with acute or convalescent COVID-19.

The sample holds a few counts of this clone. The CDR3 region has the DNA TGTGCCAGCAGATGGGAGGTGGGCTCCTACGAGCAGTACTTC. This gives the protein CASRWEVGSYEQYF. The chain has TRBV27 and TRBJ2-7; the D gene is possibly TRBD2 (6 bases). V was cut by 6 bases and J by 0 bases, with 12 bases left in between. CDR3 length: 14 residues. CDR1 MNHEY and CDR2 SMNVEV come from the germline V gene (reference sequence).

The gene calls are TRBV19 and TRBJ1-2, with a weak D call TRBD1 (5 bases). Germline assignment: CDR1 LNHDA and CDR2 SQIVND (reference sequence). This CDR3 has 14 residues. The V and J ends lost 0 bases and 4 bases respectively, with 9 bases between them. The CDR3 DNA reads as TGTGCCAGTAGTATAGACCCCGACAGCTATGGCTACACCTTC. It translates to CASSIDPDSYGYTF. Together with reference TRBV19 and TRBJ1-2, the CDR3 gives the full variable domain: DGGITQSPKYLFRKEGQNVTLSCEQNLNHDAMYWYRQDPGQGLRLIYYSQIVNDFQKGDIAEGYSVSREKKESFPLTVTSAQKNPTAFYLCASSIDPDSYGYTFGSGTRLTVV.

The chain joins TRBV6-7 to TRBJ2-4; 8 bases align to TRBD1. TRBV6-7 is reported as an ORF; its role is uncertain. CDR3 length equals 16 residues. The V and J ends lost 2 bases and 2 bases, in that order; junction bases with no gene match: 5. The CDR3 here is CASSYGQGASKNIQYF. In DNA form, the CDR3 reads TGTGCCAGCAGTTACGGGCAGGGGGCTTCCAAAAACATTCAGTACTTC.

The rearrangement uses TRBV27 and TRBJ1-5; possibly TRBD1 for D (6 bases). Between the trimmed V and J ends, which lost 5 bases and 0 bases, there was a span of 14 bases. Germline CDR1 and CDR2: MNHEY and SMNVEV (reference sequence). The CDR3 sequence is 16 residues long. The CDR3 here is CASSPLGTHSNQPQHF. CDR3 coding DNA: TGTGCCAGCAGTCCCCTCGGGACACATAGCAATCAGCCCCAGCATTTT.

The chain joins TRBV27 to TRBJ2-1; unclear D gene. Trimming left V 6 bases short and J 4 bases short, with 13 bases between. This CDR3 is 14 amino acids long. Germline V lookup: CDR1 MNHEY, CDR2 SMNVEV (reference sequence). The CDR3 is CASRLGQAYNEQFF. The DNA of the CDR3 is TGTGCCAGCAGGTTGGGCCAGGCGTACAATGAGCAGTTCTTC.

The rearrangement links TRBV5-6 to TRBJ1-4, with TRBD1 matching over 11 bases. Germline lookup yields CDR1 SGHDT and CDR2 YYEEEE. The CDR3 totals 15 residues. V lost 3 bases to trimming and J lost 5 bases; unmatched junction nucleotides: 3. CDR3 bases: TGTGCCAGCAGCTCAGGGACAGGGGGAAATGAAAAACTGTTTTTT. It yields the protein CASSSGTGGNEKLFF.

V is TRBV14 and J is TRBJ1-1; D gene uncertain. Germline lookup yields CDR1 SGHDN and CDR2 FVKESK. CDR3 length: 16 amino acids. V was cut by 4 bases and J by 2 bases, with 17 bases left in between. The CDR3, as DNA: TGTGCCAGCAGCCCCTCGGTGAGGGTCGGAAACACTGAAGCTTTCTTT. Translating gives CASSPSVRVGNTEAFF. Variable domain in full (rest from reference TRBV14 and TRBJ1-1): EAGVTQFPSHSVIEKGQTVTLRCDPISGHDNLYWYRRVMGKEIKFLLHFVKESKQDESGMPNNRFLAERTGGTYSTLKVQPAELEDSGVYFCASSPSVRVGNTEAFFGQGTRLTVV.

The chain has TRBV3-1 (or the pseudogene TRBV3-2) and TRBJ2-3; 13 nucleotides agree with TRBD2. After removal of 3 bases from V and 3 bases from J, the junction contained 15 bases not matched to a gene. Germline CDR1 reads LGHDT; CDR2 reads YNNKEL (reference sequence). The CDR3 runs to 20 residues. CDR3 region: CASSQSRGLTSGGMTDTQYF. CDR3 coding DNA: TGTGCCAGCAGCCAGAGTAGGGGGCTGACTAGCGGGGGGATGACAGATACGCAGTATTTT.

The CDR3 nucleotides are TGTGCCAGCAGACCGGGACAGGGGTACGAGCAGTACTTC. Its protein product is CASRPGQGYEQYF. The chain recombines TRBV6-5 with TRBJ2-7; TRBD1 aligns across 10 bases. The CDR3 totals 13 residues. Germline V gene data show CDR1 as MNHEY and CDR2 as SVGAGI. V lost 6 bases, J lost 4 bases, and 3 bases stayed unmatched.

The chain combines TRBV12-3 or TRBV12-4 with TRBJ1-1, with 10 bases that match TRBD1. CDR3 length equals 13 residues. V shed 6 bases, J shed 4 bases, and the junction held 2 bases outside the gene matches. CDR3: CASSWTGGTEAFF. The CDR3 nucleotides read TGTGCCAGCAGCTGGACAGGGGGCACTGAAGCTTTCTTT.

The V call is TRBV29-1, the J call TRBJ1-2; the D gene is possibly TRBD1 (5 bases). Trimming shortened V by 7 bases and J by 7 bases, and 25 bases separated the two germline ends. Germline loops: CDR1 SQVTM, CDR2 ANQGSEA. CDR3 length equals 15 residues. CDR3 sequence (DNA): TGCAGCGCCAATATAGGGACTTTTGGGGAGACTGGCTACACCTTC. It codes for CSANIGTFGETGYTF.